The 21 T cell receptor beta chains below all came from one sample that was sequenced in a study of T-cell reconstitution after alpha-beta-depleted transplantation in children (dated by TCRdb to 2016 to 2017). Library preparation was by PCR. Sequencing relied on an Illumina HiSeq 2500. To normalize quantification of the TCRbeta repertoire, the TCR libraries were built with molecular barcoding that relied on unique molecular identifiers. In-frame beta chains were kept once TCRdb had trimmed the public reads at Q25 with fastp and called clones with MiXCR. For every CDR3 protein sequence, its rows merge into one entry that carries the most common genes and DNA. The sample table holds some 490,000 distinct CDR3 sequences, of which around 12% were seen once. In total, the top ten clones hold approximately 5.4% of the sample. The starting material was PBMCs from the stem cell graft donor, obtained from the stem cell graft. These TCRs come from a human donor who donated a stem cell graft to a child with combined immunodeficiency.

The V call is TRBV7-9, the J call TRBJ2-1; D remains unclear. Per the germline V gene, CDR1 is SEHNR and CDR2 is FQNEAQ (reference sequence). CDR3 length: 11 amino acids. Deletions cut 8 bases from V and 4 bases from J, with 6 bases between. Here the CDR3 reads CASVNYNEQFF. CDR3 bases: TGTGCCAGCGTCAATTACAATGAGCAGTTCTTC.

The V and J genes are TRBV6-1 and TRBJ1-2, with D possibly being TRBD1 (5 bases). V gave up 6 bases and J gave up 6 bases, with 14 bases separating them. The germline V gene has CDR1 MNHNS and CDR2 SASEGT. The CDR3 length is 13 residues. The CDR3 region is CASSPGTIDGYTF. CDR3 DNA: TGTGCCAGCAGCCCCGGGACGATCGATGGCTACACCTTC.

The rearrangement links TRBV10-2 to TRBJ1-1; the D gene is possibly TRBD1 (5 bases). Germline lookup yields CDR1 WSHSY and CDR2 SAAADI. V was pared by 8 bases and J by 1 base, with 14 bases between. The CDR3 has 14 amino acids. CDR3 bases: TGCGCCAGCGGGGGGGGTGAGTGGAACACTGAAGCTTTCTTT. This translates into CASGGGEWNTEAFF.

This clonotype was detected only a few times. This sequence joins TRBV30 and TRBJ2-7; the match to TRBD1 covers 10 bases. CDR3 size: 14 residues. Germline V lookup: CDR1 GTSNPN, CDR2 SVGIG (reference sequence). Losses at the gene ends were 1 base for V and 7 bases for J; bases not matched to a gene: 7. In DNA, the CDR3 is TGTGCCTGGAGTGCGGACCGGGACAGGGGTGAGCAGTACTTC. It codes for CAWSADRDRGEQYF. Looking up the rest from reference TRBV30 and TRBJ2-7 gives the full variable domain: SQTIHQWPATLVQPVGSPLSLECTVEGTSNPNLYWYRQAAGRGLQLLFYSVGIGQISSEVPQNLSASRPQDRQFILSSKKLLLSDSGFYLCAWSADRDRGEQYFGPGTRLTVT.

V is TRBV9 and J is TRBJ2-2, with a weak D call TRBD2 (6 bases). The CDR3 totals 17 residues. Germline values: CDR1 SGDLS, CDR2 YYNGEE. Trimming removed 1 base from V and 2 bases from J, with 15 bases in between. The CDR3 DNA reads TGTGCCAGCAGCGTAATGGAAGCGGGTTTCAACACCGGGGAGCTGTTTTTT. Amino acids: CASSVMEAGFNTGELFF.

The V gene is TRBV27, the J gene TRBJ2-2; D is undetermined. Trimming took 3 bases from V and 2 from J, leaving 10 bases between them. CDR3 length equals 15 residues. CDR1 MNHEY and CDR2 SMNVEV come from the germline V gene (reference sequence). CDR3 residues: CASSFTRINTGELFF. The CDR3 nucleotides read TGTGCCAGCAGTTTTACCAGGATTAACACCGGGGAGCTGTTTTTT.

This chain connects TRBV15 to TRBJ2-2, with 9 nucleotides matching TRBD2. The length of the CDR3 is 17 residues. Trimming removed 3 bases from V and 0 bases from J; junction bases left unmatched: 5. Per germline, CDR1 LNHNV and CDR2 YYDKDF (reference sequence). The CDR3 DNA follows: TGTGCCACCAGCAGGACTAGCGGTAGTCCGAACACCGGGGAGCTGTTTTTT. Its translation is CATSRTSGSPNTGELFF. Together with reference TRBV15 and TRBJ2-2, the CDR3 gives the full variable domain: DAMVIQNPRYQVTQFGKPVTLSCSQTLNHNVMYWYQQKSSQAPKLLFHYYDKDFNNEADTPDNFQSRRPNTSFCFLDIRSPGLGDTAMYLCATSRTSGSPNTGELFFGEGSRLTVL.

The table lists this clonotype with a few counts. This rearrangement joins TRBV25-1 to TRBJ1-2; perhaps TRBD1 as D (5 bases). Germline V CDR1 and CDR2: MGHDK, SYGVNS. CDR3 length: 14 residues. V was shortened by 1 base and J by 3 bases, with 9 bases between the two germline ends. CDR3 nucleotide sequence: TGTGCCAGCAGTGAATTTGGGGACGACTATGGCTACACCTTC. Its translation: CASSEFGDDYGYTF.

This clonotype was picked up many times. The rearrangement joins TRBV5-5 to TRBJ1-5; D is unresolved. Germline V gene lookup returns CDR1 SGHKS and CDR2 YYEKEE (reference sequence). The V gene lost 2 bases and the J gene lost 0 bases, with 6 bases spanning the gap. The CDR3 runs to 14 residues. The CDR3 loop reads CASSLAASNQPQHF. CDR3 in DNA: TGTGCCAGCAGCTTAGCGGCTAGCAATCAGCCCCAGCATTTT. The full variable domain, its missing parts supplied by reference TRBV5-5 and TRBJ1-5, is DAGVTQSPTHLIKTRGQQVTLRCSPISGHKSVSWYQQVLGQGPQFIFQYYEKEERGRGNFPDRFSARQFPNYSSELNVNALLLGDSALYLCASSLAASNQPQHFGDGTRLSIL.

In this sample, this clonotype turned up many times. The genes are TRBV7-3 and TRBJ2-7; D might be TRBD1 (6 bases). Germline V gives CDR1 SGHTA, CDR2 FQGTGA. Trimming removed 5 bases from V and 6 bases from J, with 20 bases in between. The CDR3 is 15 amino acids. The CDR3 coding sequence is TGTGCCAGCAGCAAGAGTGGAGGACAGCTGGTCGAGCAGTACTTC. Residues: CASSKSGGQLVEQYF. Combining the CDR3 with reference TRBV7-3 and TRBJ2-7 gives the whole variable domain GAGVSQTPSNKVTEKGKYVELRCDPISGHTALYWYRQSLGQGPEFLIYFQGTGAADDSGLPNDRFFAVRPEGSVSTLKIQRTERGDSAVYLCASSKSGGQLVEQYFGPGTRLTVT.

This clonotype has more than one count but fewer than ten. The V gene is TRBV30, the J gene TRBJ2-5, with D uncertain. Germline CDR1 GTSNPN, CDR2 SVGIG (reference sequence). The V and J ends lost 2 bases and 0 bases respectively, with 1 base between them. The CDR3 runs to 11 residues. CDR3 sequence: CAWSHQETQYF. The DNA for the CDR3 is TGTGCCTGGAGTCACCAAGAGACCCAGTACTTC.

This rearrangement joins TRBV12-3 or TRBV12-4 to TRBJ2-2; 8 nucleotides agree with TRBD2. The CDR3 is 16 residues long. The ends lost 6 bases at V and 6 bases at J; junction bases unmatched: 12. The CDR3 is CASRPPGGRLSGELFF. CDR3 bases: TGTGCCAGCAGACCCCCCGGCGGGAGGTTGTCCGGGGAGCTGTTTTTT.

This clonotype was recorded a few times. The chain employs TRBV19 and TRBJ1-2; D is unclear. Germline-derived CDR1 and CDR2 are LNHDA and SQIVND (reference sequence). Trimming pared 4 bases from V and 7 bases from J, leaving 13 bases between. The CDR3 spans 13 residues. CDR3 sequence reads: CASSSSFIGGYTF. Here the CDR3 DNA reads TGTGCCAGTAGTAGTTCTTTTATCGGTGGCTACACCTTC.

V gene TRBV19 combines with J gene TRBJ2-2; the D gene is possibly TRBD1 (6 bases). The V end was cut by 6 bases, the J end by 6 bases, with 20 bases between. This CDR3 region has 16 residues. Germline V gene lookup returns CDR1 LNHDA and CDR2 SQIVND (reference sequence). The CDR3 sequence is CASSLNRVLNAGELFF. CDR3 in DNA: TGTGCCAGTAGCCTAAACAGGGTCCTTAATGCCGGGGAGCTGTTTTTT.

This clonotype has a count of ten or more. The rearrangement uses TRBV7-9 and TRBJ2-3; unclear D gene. Trimming took off 3 bases at V and 4 bases at J, with 5 bases between the two ends. CDR3 length equals 12 residues. Germline V CDR1 and CDR2: SEHNR, FQNEAQ (reference sequence). In nucleotides, the CDR3 is TGTGCCAGCAGCTTTCAATCAGATACGCAGTATTTT. Protein: CASSFQSDTQYF.

This CDR3 is CASSQVSGGPGRETQYF. Here the CDR3 DNA reads TGTGCCAGCAGCCAAGTGAGCGGGGGGCCCGGGCGGGAGACCCAGTACTTC. The chain recombines TRBV4-2 with TRBJ2-5; TRBD2 agrees at 9 bases. V was pared by 1 base and J by 5 bases, with 11 bases of the junction left unmatched. Germline values: CDR1 LGHNA, CDR2 YNFKEQ. The CDR3 sequence is 17 residues long.

A few counts support this clonotype. The genes are TRBV30 and TRBJ1-1, with 7 bases identical to TRBD1. Germline V gene data show CDR1 as GTSNPN and CDR2 as SVGIG (reference sequence). The CDR3 loop spans 14 amino acids. The V and J ends lost 4 bases and 0 bases, in that order; junction bases with no gene match: 5. CDR3 nucleotide sequence: TGTGCCTGGACCACACAGGGGATGAACACTGAAGCTTTCTTT. Translated, it gives CAWTTQGMNTEAFF.

The chain has TRBV14 and TRBJ2-5, with unresolved D. The V and J ends lost 1 base and 7 bases respectively, with 7 bases between them. The length of the CDR3 is 12 residues. Germline V gene lookup returns CDR1 SGHDN and CDR2 FVKESK. Here the CDR3 reads CASSQGMGTQYF. In DNA form, the CDR3 reads TGTGCCAGCAGCCAAGGAATGGGGACCCAGTACTTC.

This clonotype was seen a handful of times. The rearrangement uses TRBV20-1 and TRBJ2-1; 11 bases align to TRBD1. Germline V gene sequence: CDR1 DFQATT, CDR2 SNEGSKA (reference sequence). There are 15 residues in the CDR3. V shed 3 bases, J shed 4 bases, and the junction held 5 bases outside the gene matches. Written as DNA, the CDR3 is TGCAGTGCTAGGGTCGGACAGGGGGCTTACAATGAGCAGTTCTTC. It specifies CSARVGQGAYNEQFF.

This clonotype was recorded at least ten times. This sequence joins TRBV24-1 and TRBJ2-1, with D uncertain. CDR3 length: 15 residues. V lost 0 bases and J lost 5, with 10 bases in between. Germline V gene lookup returns CDR1 KGHDR and CDR2 SFDVKD. CDR3 DNA: TGTGCCACCAGTGATTTGTGGGCTAGACACAATGAGCAGTTCTTC. Amino acids: CATSDLWARHNEQFF.

V gene TRBV25-1 combines with J gene TRBJ2-3; TRBD2 might be the D (6 bases). This CDR3 has 14 amino acids. V lost 6 bases to trimming and J lost 0 bases, with 10 bases between them. Germline CDR1 and CDR2: MGHDK and SYGVNS. The CDR3 sequence: CASRDYKSTDTQYF. CDR3 bases: TGTGCCAGCAGGGACTATAAGAGCACAGATACGCAGTATTTT.